This paragraph reports one T cell receptor (beta chain). Its antigen is currently unknown. PCR primers comprised 60 Vbeta and 13 Jbeta primers. Original processing methods: In a later analysis, the count reached tens of millions of unique TCR beta chains, with 10 million to 14 million shared. Clones were read by immunoSEQ multiplex PCR, and TCRdb kept only the in-frame ones, dropping some. V, J and clone size are taken as reported in that table, and D and trimming were inferred from the DNA itself. This sample carries about 120,000 clones, 74% of them seen once, and the ten largest clones take 2% to 2.5%. These data belong to a study of cytomegalovirus exposure and HLA in healthy donors. V lost 0 bases and J lost 7, with 4 bases in between. The germline V gene has CDR1 SGDLS and CDR2 YYNGEE. The CDR3 totals 11 residues. Regarding the study as a whole: Diagnosis of cytomegalovirus status made by the classifier reportedly showed high specificity and sensitivity.

The sequence came from a human donor in good health. Sample: PBMCs. The rearrangement uses TRBV9 and TRBJ1-2; D unresolved. The CDR3, as DNA: TGTGCCAGCAGCGTAGGGAGTGGCTACACCTTC. This encodes CASSVGSGYTF.